The rows below give T cell receptor beta chains drawn from one sample of a study of T cell responses to AZD1222 COVID-19 vaccine. The assay was immunoSEQ multiplex PCR, and TCRdb's table has in-frame clones only and misses some. The profile shows about 120,000 clones, around 92% of them singletons. The source was peripheral blood, collected on day 0 of AZD1222 vaccination. The receptors come from an adult in good health. Each CDR3 is given with its conserved first and last residue. Each record gives: J gene, V gene, clone size, D gene, CDR3 protein, CDR3 DNA. The D gene is left open where the match is weak. Clone sizes are given selectively: once, few, many, or a class where the clone is expanded.

J: TRBJ1-1
V: TRBV10-3
size: .
D: .
CDR3: CAISESVGWNTEAFF
DNA: TGTGCCATCAGTGAGTCAGTCGGGTGGAACACTGAAGCTTTCTTT

J: TRBJ1-5
V: TRBV3-1/TRBV3-2
size: .
D: .
CDR3: CASSQFTDQPQHF
DNA: TGTGCCAGCAGCCAGTTCACCGATCAGCCCCAGCATTTT

J: TRBJ1-1
V: TRBV7-3
size: .
D: .
CDR3: CASSFGRVEAFF
DNA: TGTGCCAGCAGCTTCGGCAGGGTGGAAGCTTTCTTT

J: TRBJ1-2
V: TRBV11-2
size: .
D: TRBD1
CDR3: CASSLGTGDYGYTF
DNA: TGTGCCAGCAGCTTAGGGACAGGGGACTATGGCTACACCTTC

J: TRBJ1-5
V: TRBV6-5
size: .
D: TRBD1
CDR3: CASRQGGQPQHF
DNA: TGTGCCAGCAGGCAGGGGGGCCAGCCCCAGCATTTT

J: TRBJ2-5
V: TRBV28
size: once
D: .
CDR3: CASSSGQEGETQYF
DNA: TGTGCCAGCAGTTCCGGACAGGAGGGAGAGACCCAGTACTTC

J: TRBJ1-1
V: TRBV6-1
size: .
D: .
CDR3: CASSERGLPANTEAFF
DNA: TGTGCCAGCAGTGAACGGGGACTCCCAGCGAACACTGAAGCTTTCTTT

J: TRBJ2-5
V: TRBV5-5
size: .
D: TRBD2
CDR3: CASSLGLAGEETQYF
DNA: TGTGCCAGCAGCTTGGGTCTAGCGGGAGAAGAGACCCAGTACTTC

J: TRBJ1-2
V: TRBV29-1
size: .
D: .
CDR3: CSVVADRYGYTF
DNA: TGCAGCGTTGTGGCAGACCGCTATGGCTACACCTTC

J: TRBJ2-3
V: TRBV4-1
size: .
D: .
CDR3: CASSGWTFYSTDTQYF
DNA: TGCGCCAGCAGCGGTTGGACATTCTATAGCACAGATACGCAGTATTTT

J: TRBJ1-1
V: TRBV9
size: .
D: .
CDR3: CASSHHQTTGIGTEAFF
DNA: TGTGCCAGCAGTCATCACCAGACAACAGGGATTGGGACTGAAGCTTTCTTT

J: TRBJ1-3
V: TRBV18
size: .
D: .
CDR3: CASSTGSSGNTIYF
DNA: TGTGCCAGCTCAACCGGTAGCTCTGGAAACACCATATATTTT

J: TRBJ1-1
V: TRBV28
size: .
D: .
CDR3: CASDNRAVNTEAFF
DNA: TGTGCCAGCGACAACAGGGCCGTGAACACTGAAGCTTTCTTT

J: TRBJ2-2
V: TRBV5-1
size: .
D: .
CDR3: CASNLHQGDTGELFF
DNA: TGCGCCAGCAACCTCCATCAGGGTGACACCGGGGAGCTGTTTTTT

J: TRBJ2-1
V: TRBV20-1
size: .
D: .
CDR3: CAKRSYNEQFF
DNA: TGCGCGAAACGCTCCTACAATGAGCAGTTCTTC